This entry lists 23 T cell receptor beta chains sequenced from one sample in a study of T cell responses to AZD1222 COVID-19 vaccine. The repertoire was sequenced with immunoSEQ multiplex PCR; TCRdb's copy has only in-frame clones and lacks some. The sample has about 200,000 clones; roughly 94% are singletons. The specimen comprised peripheral blood, sampled 28 days after the second dose of the MenACWY control vaccine. The receptors stem from an adult who received the MenACWY meningococcal vaccine as a control.

V gene TRBV5-1 combines with J gene TRBJ2-1; TRBD2 might be the D (6 bases). This CDR3 contains 15 residues. CDR1 and CDR2 from the germline V gene are SGHRS and YFSETQ. The V gene lost 1 base and the J gene lost 0 bases, with 8 bases spanning the gap. The CDR3 coding sequence is TGCGCCAGCAGCTTGATGGGACTCTCCTACAATGAGCAGTTCTTC. This encodes CASSLMGLSYNEQFF.

In its sample, this clone was seen once. The chain links TRBV28 to TRBJ2-7; the match to TRBD1 covers 8 bases. The V and J ends lost 4 bases and 0 bases, in that order; junction bases with no gene match: 5. The CDR3 is made up of 15 amino acids. Germline lookup yields CDR1 MDHEN and CDR2 SYDVKM. The CDR3 coding sequence is TGTGCCAGCAGTTCGAGTCAGGGGGCCTCCTACGAGCAGTACTTC. Translation: CASSSSQGASYEQYF.

This chain links TRBV5-1 with TRBJ1-6, with D uncertain. CDR1 SGHRS and CDR2 YFSETQ come from the germline V gene. The germline V and J ends were trimmed by 0 bases and 6 bases, with 7 bases remaining between them. This CDR3 comprises 14 residues. The CDR3 nucleotides read TGCGCCAGCAGCTTGGGAGGCGGTAATTCACCCCTCCACTTT. Its protein is CASSLGGGNSPLHF.

This chain links TRBV13 with TRBJ2-5; 12 nucleotides align to TRBD1. The V and J ends lost 5 bases and 4 bases, in that order; junction bases with no gene match: 5. Looked up from germline, CDR1 is PRHDT and CDR2 is FYEKMQ (reference sequence). There are 15 residues in the CDR3. The CDR3 reads CASSPGTGGRETQYF. The CDR3 nucleotides are TGTGCCAGCAGCCCGGGGACAGGGGGCAGAGAGACCCAGTACTTC.

Here the CDR3 reads CAWRVETWYTF. The CDR3 coding sequence is TGTGCCTGGAGAGTTGAAACTTGGTACACCTTC. The V and J genes are TRBV30 and TRBJ1-2; D not resolved. The CDR3 extends over 11 amino acids. Trimming removed 3 bases from V and 11 bases from J, with 13 bases in between. The germline CDR1 and CDR2 sequences are GTSNPN and SVGIG (reference sequence).

This rearrangement joins TRBV5-4 to TRBJ2-3; 7 bases fit TRBD1. The CDR3 is 15 residues long. The V segment lost 9 bases and the J segment 6 bases; nucleotides outside the gene matches: 16. In germline, CDR1 is SGHNT, CDR2 YYREEE (reference sequence). The CDR3 region has the DNA TGTGCCACCGCTCCGGGAACAGGGGTATTGGATACGCAGTATTTT. This encodes CATAPGTGVLDTQYF.

The chain recombines TRBV5-8 with TRBJ1-4, with D unresolved. The germline CDR1 and CDR2 sequences are SGHTS and YDEGEE. The CDR3 runs 16 residues. Trimming removed 5 bases at V and 0 bases at J, with 14 bases between. The CDR3 here is CASRLPLQATNEKLFF. The CDR3, as DNA: TGTGCCAGCAGACTCCCGCTACAAGCAACTAATGAAAAACTGTTTTTT.

The V and J genes are TRBV4-2 and TRBJ2-1, with D possibly being TRBD1 (5 bases). Germline V gene sequence: CDR1 LGHNA, CDR2 YNFKEQ. V shed 0 bases and J shed 7 bases, with 16 bases lying between them. The CDR3 length is 16 residues. CDR3 nucleotides: TGTGCCAGCAGCCAAGATCCGCAGGGTCGTAGGAATGAGCAGTTCTTC. Translating it yields CASSQDPQGRRNEQFF.

The chain has TRBV3-1 (or the pseudogene TRBV3-2) and TRBJ2-3; D might be TRBD1 or TRBD2, each matching 6 bases. The CDR3 loop spans 15 amino acids. Trimming cost V 4 bases and J 4 bases, with 15 bases left between them. Germline-derived CDR1 and CDR2 are LGHDT and YNNKEL (reference sequence). CDR3 nucleotide sequence: TGTGCCAGCAGCCGCAGAGGGGGACTTTCAGATACGCAGTATTTT. The encoded protein is CASSRRGGLSDTQYF.

J is TRBJ1-3 and V is TRBV30; D gene unclear. This CDR3 spans 15 amino acids. CDR1 and CDR2 from the germline V gene are GTSNPN and SVGIG (reference sequence). V was pared by 0 bases and J by 7 bases, with 16 bases between. CDR3 DNA sequence: TGTGCCTGGAGTGTACCCCTCGGAGGGTGGAACACCATATATTTT. Protein sequence: CAWSVPLGGWNTIYF.

The V gene is TRBV2, the J gene TRBJ2-2, with D perhaps TRBD1 (5 bases). The CDR3 spans 13 residues. Germline assignment: CDR1 SNHLY and CDR2 FYNNEI. V lost 6 bases and J lost 3, with 8 bases in between. CDR3 in DNA: TGTGCCAGCAGAGGGGATTACACCGGGGAGCTGTTTTTT. This sequence encodes CASRGDYTGELFF.

The V gene is TRBV7-9, the J gene TRBJ1-3, with D uncertain. Trimming shortened V by 5 bases and J by 0 bases, and 5 bases separated the two germline ends. This CDR3 comprises 13 residues. CDR1 and CDR2 from the germline V gene are SEHNR and FQNEAQ (reference sequence). The CDR3 here is CASSRTSGNTIYF. The CDR3 DNA follows: TGTGCCAGCAGCAGAACCTCTGGAAACACCATATATTTT.

J is TRBJ2-4 and V is TRBV9; TRBD1 matches 8 bases. Germline CDR1 reads SGDLS; CDR2 reads YYNGEE. The CDR3 totals 14 residues. V gave up 3 bases and J gave up 6 bases; unmatched junction bases: 5. As DNA, the CDR3 is TGTGCCAGCAGCGCGCAGGGGGCCCCAAACATTCAGTACTTC. Translation gives CASSAQGAPNIQYF.

V is TRBV7-3 and J is TRBJ2-3; maybe TRBD2 (6 bases). V dropped 4 bases and J dropped 5 bases, with 13 bases sitting between them. Germline V gene lookup returns CDR1 SGHTA and CDR2 FQGTGA. This CDR3 is 14 amino acids long. The CDR3 is CASSSGERGDTQYF. The CDR3 DNA reads TGTGCCAGCAGCTCGGGGGAGCGAGGAGATACGCAGTATTTT.

The chain has TRBV5-4 and TRBJ2-3, with a possible D match to TRBD1 (5 bases). V shed 0 bases and J shed 2 bases, with 13 bases lying between them. Germline assignment: CDR1 SGHNT and CDR2 YYREEE (reference sequence). CDR3 length: 16 amino acids. CDR3 nucleotides: TGTGCCAGCAGCTTGGATAGGGGCACGTACACAGATACGCAGTATTTT. Residues: CASSLDRGTYTDTQYF.

The genes are TRBV5-4 and TRBJ1-1; tentative D call: TRBD1 (5 bases). Per the germline V gene, CDR1 is SGHNT and CDR2 is YYREEE (reference sequence). The V end was cut by 4 bases, the J end by 1 base, with 11 bases between. CDR3 size: 14 residues. CDR3 sequence reads: CASSLYGTNTEAFF. The CDR3 DNA follows: TGTGCCAGCAGCCTCTACGGGACGAACACTGAAGCTTTCTTT.

Turning to this clone: The same CDR3 is also encoded by other DNA sequences in this sample. The chain carries TRBV3-1 (or the pseudogene TRBV3-2) and TRBJ2-3, with D uncertain. The CDR3 is 13 amino acids. CDR1 is LGHDT, CDR2 YNNKEL, per germline (reference sequence). The V end was cut by 0 bases, the J end by 1 base, with 2 bases between. This CDR3 reads CASSQEGTDTQYF. The CDR3, as DNA: TGTGCCAGCAGCCAAGAAGGCACAGATACGCAGTATTTT.

The V call is TRBV30, the J call TRBJ1-1; D is ambiguous. V was clipped by 7 bases and J by 3 bases, with 9 bases between them. CDR3 size: 11 residues. Germline loops: CDR1 GTSNPN, CDR2 SVGIG (reference sequence). In DNA, the CDR3 is TGTGCCTCGGAGGTAGACACTGAAGCTTTCTTT. This codes for CASEVDTEAFF. The whole variable domain, filled in from reference TRBV30 and TRBJ1-1, reads SQTIHQWPATLVQPVGSPLSLECTVEGTSNPNLYWYRQAAGRGLQLLFYSVGIGQISSEVPQNLSASRPQDRQFILSSKKLLLSDSGFYLCASEVDTEAFFGQGTRLTVV.

The genes are TRBV6-5 and TRBJ1-3, with 7 bases lining up with TRBD1. CDR1 and CDR2 from the germline V gene are MNHEY and SVGAGI. The CDR3 runs 15 residues. The J segment lost 6 bases and the V segment lost 6 bases, leaving 11 bases of the junction unmatched. CDR3 DNA: TGTGCCAGCAGGGTAACAAGGGGGCAGGAAAACACCATATATTTT. Amino acids: CASRVTRGQENTIYF.

The rearrangement uses TRBV11-1 and TRBJ2-2; 7 bases fit TRBD1. J was trimmed by 4 bases and V by 5 bases; bases with no gene match: 7. Looked up from germline, CDR1 is SGHAT and CDR2 is FQDESV (reference sequence). The CDR3 sequence is 15 residues long. DNA for the CDR3: TGTGCCAGCAGCGATCGACAGGGTGGCACCGGGGAGCTGTTTTTT. Protein product: CASSDRQGGTGELFF. Full variable domain (missing parts from reference TRBV11-1 and TRBJ2-2): EAEVAQSPRYKITEKSQAVAFWCDPISGHATLYWYRQILGQGPELLVQFQDESVVDDSQLPKDRFSAERLKGVDSTLKIQPAELGDSAMYLCASSDRQGGTGELFFGEGSRLTVL.

The rearrangement links TRBV28 to TRBJ2-2, with D possibly being TRBD1 (6 bases). Germline V CDR1 and CDR2: MDHEN, SYDVKM. The CDR3 is 16 amino acids. Trimming left V 3 bases short and J 5 bases short, with 16 bases between. CDR3 protein: CASSLILQGNTGELFF. The CDR3 DNA reads TGTGCCAGCAGTTTGATCCTACAGGGTAATACCGGGGAGCTGTTTTTT.

The rearrangement uses TRBV6-5 and TRBJ1-2; TRBD1 aligns across 8 bases. The germline CDR1 and CDR2 sequences are MNHEY and SVGAGI. Trimming cost V 6 bases and J 4 bases; bases outside gene matches: 10. CDR3 length equals 15 residues. The CDR3 DNA sequence: TGTGCCAGCAGATCCGGGACAGGCGATTCCTATGGCTACACCTTC. It specifies CASRSGTGDSYGYTF.

This chain links TRBV7-2 with TRBJ2-1; 11 bases align to TRBD2. J gave up 9 bases and V 5 bases, and 3 bases lay outside the gene matches. This CDR3 comprises 13 residues. Per germline, CDR1 SGHTA and CDR2 FQGNSA. CDR3 sequence reads: CASSQTSGSEQFF. The CDR3 DNA follows: TGTGCCAGCAGCCAAACTAGCGGGAGTGAGCAGTTCTTC.